The T cell receptor beta chain described here comes from a study of T cell responses to AZD1222 COVID-19 vaccine (dated by TCRdb to about 2021). Regarding the research as a whole: Because spike-specific TCR depth and breadth did not differ between the two schedules, AZD1222 recipients who got a second dose at roughly 4 weeks were pooled with those who got a second dose at roughly 12 weeks. A total of just over 230 trial participants underwent TCR sequencing, of whom around 210 had received two doses of AZD1222 and around 25 had received two doses of the MenACWY control vaccine. Enrollment into the trials was organized by age into subgroups of 18-55, 56-69 and 70-plus years, and those subgroups contained roughly 150, 30 and 60 TCR-sequenced participants, respectively. Points the paper makes about the study in general: Conclusions about previously exposed vaccinees were limited because only a handful of AZD1222 recipients were SARS-CoV-2 seropositive at baseline. Because no day 14 peak-response samples were available, the repertoires could be characterized only after the peak T cell response. Epitopes outside the regions mutated in the B.1.351 and B.1.1.7 variants were reportedly recognized by nearly half of the unique spike-specific TCRs. Spike-specific TCR breadth and depth rose significantly after two AZD1222 doses compared with day 0 and with MenACWY recipients. Most participants were white British and females outnumbered males, and the authors suggested that clonal diversity may have been underestimated. CD4 TCRs associated with the vaccine covered the entire spike protein, and the dominant responses were in regions 160-218 and 743-854. In the small 56-69-year group, the increase in depth fell short of significance, most likely because of low power.

For this clone: The clone's antigen remains unknown. Base qualities are missing; no much larger clone stands one base away.

The CDR3 regions of human TCRbeta chains were analyzed by immunosequencing. As for the authors' bioinformatics: TCRs in the repertoires were matched against a reference library of SARS-CoV-2-specific TCRs that had been generated with the MIRA antigen-specificity platform. Breadth was defined as the fraction of unique TCRs that were SARS-CoV-2-associated, and depth was defined as the fraction of total T cells that were SARS-CoV-2-associated. Using the MIRA data, each spike-specific TCR was assigned both to the spike region to which the TCR was reactive and to a CD4 or CD8 class. Log10-transformed breadth and depth values were compared by one-way ANOVA with Sidak's multiple comparisons tests. In TCRdb, the immuneACCESS table is reduced to in-frame sequences with V and J assigned. These tables do not hold every clone; where another copy was compared, an unresolved V gene accounts for under half, and the others remain unexplained. The V and J calls and clone size come from that table; D and trimming were worked out from the DNA. For this sample there are over 100,000 clones; 80% to 90% appear just once. The ten most abundant clones make up more than 20% of the sample.

CDR1 MNHEY and CDR2 SMNVEV were looked up in the germline V gene (reference sequence). V is clipped by 6 bases and J by 0 bases, and the sequence between their germline boundaries is 3 bases long. The CDR3 has 12 amino acids, counting the end cysteine and phenylalanine. The DNA shown is the 36-base CDR3, in frame from base 1. The label giving this sample's time point can be read as: baseline before first vaccination. Vaccinee samples were obtained from the UK trials COV001 and COV002, which included a single-blind randomized controlled phase 2/3 trial of AZD1222 (ChAdOx1 nCoV-19) in healthy adults. For TCRbeta chain sequencing, PBMC samples from trial participants were taken at day 0 and at day 28 after the second dose.

The TCR sequence derives from an adult in good health. Recombination connected TRBV27 to TRBJ1-5; the D gene cannot be named for sure. Sequenced material: peripheral blood, taken on day 0 of AZD1222 vaccination. The nucleotide sequence is given as TGTGCCAGCAGGGATAGCAATCAGCCCCAGCATTTT. It translates as CASRDSNQPQHF.